Following are 2 T cell receptor beta chains from one sample sequenced in a study of control samples from healthy donors and cancer patients. Clones were read by immunoSEQ multiplex PCR, and TCRdb kept only the in-frame ones, dropping some. The profile shows 130,000 to 150,000 clones, 75% to 95% of them singletons. What was sequenced was blood. The receptors were sampled from a man aged 25-40 years in good health.

The chain has TRBV5-1 and TRBJ1-1; no definite D call. The CDR3 loop spans 13 amino acids. V gave up 4 bases and J gave up 2 bases, with 9 bases separating them. Germline CDR1 SGHRS, CDR2 YFSETQ. DNA for the CDR3: TGCGCCAGCAGCCACCGGGCAAACACTGAAGCTTTCTTT. Translating gives CASSHRANTEAFF.

This chain uses TRBV29-1 with TRBJ1-1, with 7 bases that match TRBD1. Looked up from germline, CDR1 is SQVTM and CDR2 is ANQGSEA. This CDR3 spans 16 amino acids. The trim removed 7 bases at V and 2 bases at J, leaving 16 bases unmatched. In DNA form, the CDR3 reads TGCAGCGCCTCCTGGGGTATTGGACAGGCTAACACTGAAGCTTTCTTT. This codes for CSASWGIGQANTEAFF.